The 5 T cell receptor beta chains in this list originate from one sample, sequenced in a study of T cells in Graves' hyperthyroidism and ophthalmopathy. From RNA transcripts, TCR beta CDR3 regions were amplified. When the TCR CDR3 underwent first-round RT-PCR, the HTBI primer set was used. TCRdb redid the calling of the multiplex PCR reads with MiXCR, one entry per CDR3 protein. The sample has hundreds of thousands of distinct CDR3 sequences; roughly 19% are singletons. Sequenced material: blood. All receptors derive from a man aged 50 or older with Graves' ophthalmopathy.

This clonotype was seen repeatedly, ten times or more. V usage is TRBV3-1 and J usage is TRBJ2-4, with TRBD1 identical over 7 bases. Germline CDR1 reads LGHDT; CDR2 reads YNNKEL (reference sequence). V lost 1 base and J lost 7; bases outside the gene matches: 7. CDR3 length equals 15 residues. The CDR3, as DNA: TGTGCCAGCAGCCAAGTGACAGGGTGGGGGAACATTCAGTACTTC. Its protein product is CASSQVTGWGNIQYF.

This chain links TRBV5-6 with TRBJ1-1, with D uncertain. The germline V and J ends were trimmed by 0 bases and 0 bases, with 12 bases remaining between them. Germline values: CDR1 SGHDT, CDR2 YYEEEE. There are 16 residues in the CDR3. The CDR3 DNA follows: TGTGCCAGCAGCTTGGGAGAGGTCAGAATGAACACTGAAGCTTTCTTT. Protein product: CASSLGEVRMNTEAFF.

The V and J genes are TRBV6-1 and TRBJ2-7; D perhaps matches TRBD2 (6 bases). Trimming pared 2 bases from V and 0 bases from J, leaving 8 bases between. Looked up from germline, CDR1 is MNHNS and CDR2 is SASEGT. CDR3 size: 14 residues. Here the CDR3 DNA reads TGTGCCAGCAGTGAACGGGGAGGCTCCTACGAGCAGTACTTC. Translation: CASSERGGSYEQYF.

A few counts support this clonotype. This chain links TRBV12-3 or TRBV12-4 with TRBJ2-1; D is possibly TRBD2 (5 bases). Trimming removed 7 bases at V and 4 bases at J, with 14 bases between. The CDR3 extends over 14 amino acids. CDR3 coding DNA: TGTGCCAGCACCTTTACGGAGGCTTACAATGAGCAGTTCTTC. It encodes CASTFTEAYNEQFF.

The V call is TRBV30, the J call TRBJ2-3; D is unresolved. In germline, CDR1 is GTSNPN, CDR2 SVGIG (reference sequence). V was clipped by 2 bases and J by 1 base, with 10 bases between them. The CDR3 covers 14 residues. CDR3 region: CAWSLSARTDTQYF. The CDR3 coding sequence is TGTGCCTGGAGTTTAAGCGCTCGCACAGATACGCAGTATTTT.